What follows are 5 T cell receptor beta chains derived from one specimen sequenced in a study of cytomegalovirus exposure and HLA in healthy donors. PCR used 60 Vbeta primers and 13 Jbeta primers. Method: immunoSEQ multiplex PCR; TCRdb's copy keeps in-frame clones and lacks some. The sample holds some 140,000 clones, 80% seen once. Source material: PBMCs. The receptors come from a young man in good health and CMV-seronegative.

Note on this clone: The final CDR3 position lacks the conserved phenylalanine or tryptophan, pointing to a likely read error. Written as DNA, the CDR3 is TGCGCCAGCAGATCCGGGACTAGCATTGGCGAGCAGTACCTC. Translating gives CASRSGTSIGEQYL. The chain has TRBV5-1 and TRBJ2-7; 9 positions match TRBD2. This CDR3 has 14 residues. Germline CDR1 is SGHRS and CDR2 is YFSETQ. Germline trimming cut 5 bases from V and 6 bases from J; bases unmatched to any gene: 9.

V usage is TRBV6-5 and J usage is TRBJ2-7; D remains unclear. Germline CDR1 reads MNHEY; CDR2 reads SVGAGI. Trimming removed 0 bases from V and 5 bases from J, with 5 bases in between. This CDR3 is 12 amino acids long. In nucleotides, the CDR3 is TGTGCCAGCAGTTACTCAGCGAACGAGCAGTACTTC. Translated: CASSYSANEQYF.

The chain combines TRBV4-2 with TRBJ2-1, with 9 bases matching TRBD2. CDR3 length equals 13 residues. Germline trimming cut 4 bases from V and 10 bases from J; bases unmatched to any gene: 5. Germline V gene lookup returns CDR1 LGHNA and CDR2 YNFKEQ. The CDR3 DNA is TGTGCCAGCAGCCTGACTAGCGGAGTAGAGCAGTTCTTC. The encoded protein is CASSLTSGVEQFF.

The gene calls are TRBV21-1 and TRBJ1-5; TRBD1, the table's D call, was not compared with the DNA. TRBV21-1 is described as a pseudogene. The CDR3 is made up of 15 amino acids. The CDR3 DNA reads TGTGCCAGCAGCAAAATTGCAGGGGACAATCAGCCCCAGCATTTT. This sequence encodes CASSKIAGDNQPQHF.

The CDR3 bases are TGTGCCTGGACAGGGGTCGGGAACACTGAAGCTTTCTTT. This sequence encodes CAWTGVGNTEAFF. V and J are TRBV30 and TRBJ1-1; the D gene is possibly TRBD1 (6 bases). The V end was cut by 4 bases, the J end by 1 base, with 10 bases between. The CDR3 is made up of 13 amino acids. Looked up from germline, CDR1 is GTSNPN and CDR2 is SVGIG (reference sequence).